Shown below are 32 T cell receptor beta chains from a single sample sequenced in a study of Ad26.COV2.S vaccination and SARS-CoV-2 variants. The table came from immunoSEQ multiplex PCR; TCRdb's copy has only in-frame clones and leaves some out. Of fewer than 400,000 clones in the sample, roughly nine tenths were seen once. Treatment specified: roughly 18 received Ad26.COV2.S at low or high dose, single or two shots; roughly five received placebo; per-sample allocation not given. Sampling happened 63 days after the first vaccine or placebo injection. The sequencing used peripheral blood, collected in a trial of Ad26.COV2.S vaccine versus placebo. These TCRs come from a person aged 18-60 years who received the Ad26.COV2.S COVID-19 vaccine or a placebo.

This clone was picked up a small number of times. The rearrangement uses TRBV10-2 and TRBJ2-2; the D gene is possibly TRBD2 (6 bases). Per germline, CDR1 WSHSY and CDR2 SAAADI. The CDR3 length is 16 residues. Trimming shortened V by 6 bases and J by 0 bases, and 14 bases separated the two germline ends. The CDR3 sequence is CASRDYSGANTGELFF. CDR3 nucleotide sequence: TGCGCCAGCAGAGATTATAGCGGAGCGAACACCGGGGAGCTGTTTTTT.

V and J are TRBV4-1 and TRBJ1-4, with TRBD1 identical over 9 bases. The germline gives CDR1 MGHRA, CDR2 YSYEKL. This CDR3 region has 16 residues. The ends lost 1 base at V and 7 bases at J; junction bases unmatched: 7. The CDR3 protein is CASSQGEGTGTEKLFF. DNA for the CDR3: TGCGCCAGCAGCCAAGGGGAGGGGACAGGGACTGAAAAACTGTTTTTT.

The chain carries TRBV19 and TRBJ2-7; possibly TRBD1 for D (6 bases). V lost 3 bases, J lost 5 bases, and 14 bases lay in between. The CDR3 contains 14 residues. CDR1 and CDR2 from the germline V gene are LNHDA and SQIVND (reference sequence). The CDR3 sequence: CASSIKGGLDEQYF. The CDR3 bases are TGTGCCAGTAGTATCAAAGGGGGTCTCGACGAGCAGTACTTC.

The V gene is TRBV7-8, the J gene TRBJ1-4; D is uncertain. Trimming cost V 1 base and J 7 bases, with 13 bases left between them. The CDR3 spans 15 residues. Germline V gene data show CDR1 as SGHVS and CDR2 as FQNEAQ. As DNA, the CDR3 is TGTGCCAGCAGCTTAGGACCCGGGAATGGTGAAAAACTGTTTTTT. It is translated as CASSLGPGNGEKLFF.

The chain uses TRBV6-5 and TRBJ2-7; D gene unclear. This CDR3 region has 14 residues. Germline CDR1 reads MNHEY; CDR2 reads SVGAGI. Trimming took 5 bases from V and 4 from J, leaving 15 bases between them. The CDR3 region is CASSPNPISYEQYF. The DNA of the CDR3 is TGTGCCAGCAGTCCAAACCCGATCTCGTACGAGCAGTACTTC.

The chain combines TRBV7-9 with TRBJ2-7; D is uncertain. This CDR3 contains 14 residues. V shed 1 base and J shed 3 bases, with 10 bases lying between them. Germline values: CDR1 SEHNR, CDR2 FQNEAQ (reference sequence). The CDR3 sequence is CASSLDGPGYEQYF. CDR3 nucleotide sequence: TGTGCCAGCAGCTTAGATGGGCCAGGCTACGAGCAGTACTTC.

The chain uses TRBV7-8 and TRBJ1-1; D is unclear. In germline, CDR1 is SGHVS, CDR2 FQNEAQ. The V and J ends lost 1 base and 1 base respectively, with 4 bases between them. The CDR3 is made up of 13 amino acids. The CDR3 loop is CASSLVQNTEAFF. In DNA, the CDR3 is TGTGCCAGCAGCTTAGTCCAGAACACTGAAGCTTTCTTT.

V and J are TRBV7-9 and TRBJ2-3, with a weak D call TRBD2 (5 bases). The germline V gene encodes CDR1 SEHNR and CDR2 FQNEAQ (reference sequence). V was pared by 1 base and J by 1 base, with 9 bases between. The CDR3 is 15 residues long. CDR3 protein: CASSLVAYGTDTQYF. Written as DNA, the CDR3 is TGTGCCAGCAGCTTAGTAGCGTACGGCACAGATACGCAGTATTTT.

V and J are TRBV19 and TRBJ1-1, with 7 nucleotides matching TRBD1. The CDR3 is 11 amino acids. From germline, CDR1 is LNHDA and CDR2 SQIVND (reference sequence). J lost 6 bases, V lost 7 bases, and 2 bases had no gene match. The CDR3 DNA reads TGTGCCAGTACCACAGGGGCTGAAGCTTTCTTT. It encodes CASTTGAEAFF.

The V call is TRBV12-3 or TRBV12-4, the J call TRBJ2-2, with no clear D. This CDR3 has 13 amino acids. V was cut by 5 bases and J by 8 bases, with 12 bases left in between. This CDR3 is CASSAGPGGELFF. The CDR3 DNA follows: TGTGCCAGCAGTGCCGGACCAGGAGGGGAGCTGTTTTTT.

The chain couples TRBV6-5 to TRBJ1-2; D is undetermined. Germline V lookup: CDR1 MNHEY, CDR2 SVGAGI. The CDR3 extends over 13 amino acids. V gave up 2 bases and J gave up 6 bases, with 10 bases separating them. This CDR3 reads CASSYVGADGYTF. The CDR3 DNA reads TGTGCCAGCAGTTACGTGGGCGCCGATGGCTACACCTTC.

V gene TRBV4-1 combines with J gene TRBJ1-5; no firm D call. Trimming removed 2 bases at V and 5 bases at J, with 16 bases between. From germline, CDR1 is MGHRA and CDR2 YSYEKL. The CDR3 has 16 amino acids. CDR3 bases: TGCGCCAGCAGCCAACCTGGCCAGTTGCAAGATCAGCCCCAGCATTTT. It translates to CASSQPGQLQDQPQHF.

V and J are TRBV2 and TRBJ2-7, with unresolved D. V shed 6 bases and J shed 0 bases, with 9 bases lying between them. Germline V lookup: CDR1 SNHLY, CDR2 FYNNEI. The CDR3 is 13 amino acids. The CDR3 DNA sequence: TGTGCCAGCAGACTCTTCAGCTCCTACGAGCAGTACTTC. Protein product: CASRLFSSYEQYF.

The chain carries TRBV7-2 and TRBJ1-5; D is possibly TRBD1 (5 bases). The CDR3 length is 13 residues. Trimming pared 4 bases from V and 2 bases from J, leaving 6 bases between. Germline V gene lookup returns CDR1 SGHTA and CDR2 FQGNSA. DNA for the CDR3: TGTGCCAGCAGCTGGGGGGGCAATCAGCCCCAGCATTTT. Translated: CASSWGGNQPQHF.

The genes are TRBV7-6 and TRBJ2-7; weak D call: TRBD1 (5 bases). This CDR3 comprises 15 residues. Trimming took off 4 bases at V and 3 bases at J, with 16 bases between the two ends. Germline V lookup: CDR1 SGHVS, CDR2 FNYEAQ. The CDR3 DNA is TGTGCCAGCAGCTCCCGCTCGACAGACAACTACGAGCAGTACTTC. Translating it yields CASSSRSTDNYEQYF.

J is TRBJ1-3 and V is TRBV7-8; D gene unclear. The CDR3 extends over 16 amino acids. Germline CDR1 reads SGHVS; CDR2 reads FQNEAQ. The germline V and J ends were trimmed by 0 bases and 3 bases, with 12 bases remaining between them. The CDR3 loop reads CASSLARPIDGNTIYF. The CDR3 DNA reads as TGTGCCAGCAGCTTAGCGCGACCGATAGATGGAAACACCATATATTTT. Using reference TRBV7-8 and TRBJ1-3 for the parts outside the CDR3, the full variable domain is GAGVSQSPRYKVAKRGQDVALRCDPISGHVSLFWYQQALGQGPEFLTYFQNEAQLDKSGLPSDRFFAERPEGSVSTLKIQRTQQEDSAVYLCASSLARPIDGNTIYFGEGSWLTVV.

The V call is TRBV5-6, the J call TRBJ1-1; possible D gene TRBD1, 6 bases. V lost 4 bases, J lost 3 bases, and 10 bases lay in between. Germline loops: CDR1 SGHDT, CDR2 YYEEEE. This CDR3 has 13 residues. This CDR3 is CASSRDTYTEAFF. The DNA of the CDR3 is TGTGCCAGCAGCCGGGACACATACACTGAAGCTTTCTTT.

This chain connects TRBV5-1 to TRBJ1-6, with D perhaps matching TRBD1 (5 bases). V was shortened by 4 bases and J by 8 bases, with 13 bases between the two germline ends. This CDR3 contains 14 residues. Germline loops: CDR1 SGHRS, CDR2 YFSETQ. The CDR3 protein is CASSAGLGDSPLHF. In DNA form, the CDR3 reads TGCGCCAGCAGCGCCGGCCTAGGGGATTCACCCCTCCACTTT.

In this sample, this clone turned up once. The genes are TRBV3-1 (or the pseudogene TRBV3-2) and TRBJ2-7; 7 nucleotides line up with TRBD2. CDR3 length: 14 amino acids. Trimming at V came to 5 bases and at J to 4 bases, leaving 8 bases not matched to a gene. The germline V gene has CDR1 LGHDT and CDR2 YNNKEL (reference sequence). The CDR3 spells CASSRNGGSYEQYF. CDR3 in DNA: TGTGCCAGCAGCAGAAACGGGGGGTCTTACGAGCAGTACTTC.

V is TRBV15 and J is TRBJ2-7; either TRBD1 or TRBD2 may supply D (6 bases each). The CDR3 has 16 amino acids. V dropped 0 bases and J dropped 1 base, with 13 bases sitting between them. The germline CDR1 and CDR2 sequences are LNHNV and YYDKDF (reference sequence). CDR3 coding DNA: TGTGCCACCAGCAGAGATGGCGGAGGGGGGTCCTACGAGCAGTACTTC. Amino acid sequence: CATSRDGGGGSYEQYF.

The rearrangement joins TRBV5-8 to TRBJ2-1, with 7 positions matching TRBD2. The CDR3 is made up of 15 amino acids. Germline V gene data show CDR1 as SGHTS and CDR2 as YDEGEE. V shed 0 bases, J shed 0 bases, and the junction held 0 bases outside the gene matches. This chain's CDR3 is CASSLGLASYNEQFF. The DNA of the CDR3 is TGTGCCAGCAGCTTGGGACTAGCCTCCTACAATGAGCAGTTCTTC.

This CDR3 reads CASSQDFSLAANEQFF. In DNA, the CDR3 is TGCGCCAGCAGCCAAGATTTTAGTCTAGCGGCCAATGAGCAGTTCTTC. The chain employs TRBV4-3 and TRBJ2-1; 7 nucleotides match TRBD2. Per the germline V gene, CDR1 is LGHNA and CDR2 is YSLEER. The CDR3 length is 16 residues. After removal of 0 bases from V and 6 bases from J, the junction contained 8 bases not matched to a gene.

V usage is TRBV4-1 and J usage is TRBJ2-3, with D possibly TRBD2 on 6 matching bases. The CDR3 runs to 15 residues. Germline loops: CDR1 MGHRA, CDR2 YSYEKL. The V gene lost 1 base and the J gene lost 4 bases, with 12 bases spanning the gap. In nucleotides, the CDR3 is TGCGCCAGCAGCCAAGGAGGAGGGGTGGCAGATACGCAGTATTTT. Its translation is CASSQGGGVADTQYF.

The rearrangement joins TRBV19 to TRBJ2-3, with D unresolved. V was shortened by 5 bases and J by 2 bases, with 11 bases between the two germline ends. CDR3 length: 14 residues. From germline, CDR1 is LNHDA and CDR2 SQIVND (reference sequence). CDR3 amino acids: CASSSPGDTDTQYF. The CDR3 bases are TGTGCCAGTAGTTCTCCAGGTGACACAGATACGCAGTATTTT.

V usage is TRBV5-1 and J usage is TRBJ2-5, with TRBD2 matching over 8 bases. Unmatched junction bases numbered 11, after V lost 2 bases and J lost 5 bases. CDR1 is SGHRS and CDR2 is YFSETQ in the germline V gene. The CDR3 covers 16 residues. The CDR3 is CASSFPAGDGGETQYF. CDR3 sequence (DNA): TGCGCCAGCAGCTTCCCAGCGGGGGATGGTGGGGAGACCCAGTACTTC.

This chain joins TRBV19 and TRBJ1-5; possible D gene TRBD1, 5 bases. CDR1 and CDR2 (germline): LNHDA, SQIVND (reference sequence). This CDR3 comprises 16 residues. V gave up 1 base and J gave up 2 bases, with 12 bases separating them. In DNA form, the CDR3 reads TGTGCCAGTAGTATAGCGAGGGGTAACGGCAATCAGCCCCAGCATTTT. It yields the protein CASSIARGNGNQPQHF.

In DNA, the CDR3 is TGTGCCAGCAGTTGGGACAGGAGCTCCTACAATGAGCAGTTCTTC. Protein product: CASSWDRSSYNEQFF. The rearrangement links TRBV27 to TRBJ2-1; 8 bases line up with TRBD1. The CDR3 covers 15 residues. The ends lost 4 bases at V and 0 bases at J; junction bases unmatched: 2. The germline V gene has CDR1 MNHEY and CDR2 SMNVEV (reference sequence).

This chain connects TRBV28 to TRBJ1-6, with 10 bases matching TRBD1. The CDR3 covers 19 residues. V trimming: 5 bases; J trimming: 9 bases; junction bases outside the gene matches: 19. Germline CDR1 MDHEN, CDR2 SYDVKM. In nucleotides, the CDR3 is TGTGCCAGCAGTAGACTCCCGGGACAGGGGCGCCTATTGGGTTCACCCCTCCACTTT. This translates into CASSRLPGQGRLLGSPLHF.

The V gene is TRBV3-1 (or the pseudogene TRBV3-2), the J gene TRBJ1-1; 10 bases are a match to TRBD1. V shed 4 bases and J 5 bases; nucleotides not matched to a gene: 4. CDR1 LGHDT and CDR2 YNNKEL come from the germline V gene (reference sequence). The CDR3 has 14 residues. The CDR3 sequence: CASSPQDRGTEAFF. For the CDR3, the DNA is TGTGCCAGCAGCCCACAGGACAGGGGGACTGAAGCTTTCTTT.

The V gene is TRBV7-2, the J gene TRBJ1-6; D gene uncertain. Between the trimmed V and J ends, which lost 0 bases and 6 bases, there was a span of 9 bases. CDR1 is SGHTA, CDR2 FQGNSA, per germline. This CDR3 spans 15 amino acids. CDR3 residues: CASSLAVFVNSPLHF. CDR3 bases: TGTGCCAGCAGCTTAGCCGTGTTTGTTAATTCACCCCTCCACTTT. The full variable domain, completed using reference TRBV7-2 and TRBJ1-6, is GAGVSQSPSNKVTEKGKDVELRCDPISGHTALYWYRQSLGQGLEFLIYFQGNSAPDKSGLPSDRFSAERTGGSVSTLTIQRTQQEDSAVYLCASSLAVFVNSPLHFGNGTRLTVT.

CDR3 protein: CSVEDRRGRTDTQYF. The CDR3 DNA sequence: TGCAGCGTTGAAGATCGGCGGGGGCGGACAGATACGCAGTATTTT. The chain joins TRBV29-1 to TRBJ2-3; a weak D match, TRBD2 (7 bases). The CDR3 covers 15 residues. The germline V and J ends were trimmed by 0 bases and 3 bases, with 13 bases remaining between them. Looked up from germline, CDR1 is SQVTM and CDR2 is ANQGSEA.

CDR3 region: CASTKTVYRYNEQFF. DNA of the CDR3: TGCGCCAGCACTAAGACAGTGTATCGGTACAATGAGCAGTTCTTC. The chain employs TRBV10-2 and TRBJ2-1, with a possible D match to TRBD1 (5 bases). CDR3 size: 15 residues. The V and J ends lost 7 bases and 4 bases respectively, with 17 bases between them. Germline CDR1 WSHSY, CDR2 SAAADI.